The entry below gives a single T cell receptor (beta chain) sequence along with its context. Its antigen is unknown. The data are from a study of cytomegalovirus exposure and HLA in healthy donors. Findings and caveats of the study: As was reported, the HLA-A and HLA-B alleles of most subjects were accurately predicted from TCR beta sequences. The later analysis indicated that the majority of CMV-associated TCR beta chains appeared HLA-restricted.

Trimming removed 3 bases at V and 1 base at J, with 14 bases between. Germline V gene sequence: CDR1 SGHRS, CDR2 YFSETQ. The CDR3 totals 16 residues. Vbeta (60) and Jbeta (13) primers were used in the PCR. The method was immunoSEQ multiplex PCR; TCRdb's version includes in-frame clones alone and lacks a portion of them. The table shows approximately 120,000 clones, with roughly 73% occurring only once. This receptor was obtained from a man aged 60-69 years in good health and CMV-seropositive. Specimen: PBMCs. J is TRBJ2-4 and V is TRBV5-1; a possible D gene is TRBD2 (5 bases). The CDR3 loop is CASSSRVFGAKNIQYF. CDR3 sequence (DNA): TGCGCCAGCAGCTCGAGGGTTTTCGGGGCCAAAAACATTCAGTACTTC.